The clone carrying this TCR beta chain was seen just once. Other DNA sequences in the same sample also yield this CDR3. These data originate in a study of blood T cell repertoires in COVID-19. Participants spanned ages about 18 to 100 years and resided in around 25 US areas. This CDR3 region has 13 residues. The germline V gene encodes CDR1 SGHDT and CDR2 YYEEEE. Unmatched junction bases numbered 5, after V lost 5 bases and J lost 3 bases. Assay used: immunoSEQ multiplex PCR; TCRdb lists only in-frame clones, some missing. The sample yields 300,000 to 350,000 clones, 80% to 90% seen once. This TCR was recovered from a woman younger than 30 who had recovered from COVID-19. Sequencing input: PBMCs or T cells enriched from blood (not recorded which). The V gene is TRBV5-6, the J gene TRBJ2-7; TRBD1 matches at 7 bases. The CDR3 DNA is TGTGCCAGCAGGACGGGACAGAACTACGAGCAGTACTTC. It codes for CASRTGQNYEQYF.